The clone carrying this TCR beta chain was seen once. As yet, its antigen is unknown. The data were taken from a study of T cell responses to AZD1222 COVID-19 vaccine. Notes on the study in general: The breadth and depth of Spike-specific TCRs increased once two AZD1222 doses had been given. Donors were largely white British and mainly female; clonal diversity was possibly underestimated.

The CDR3 covers 13 residues. The ends were cut back, 2 bases at V and 0 bases at J, with 4 bases in the middle. Germline CDR1 and CDR2: MNHEY and SMNVEV (reference sequence). TCRdb's table, derived via immunoSEQ multiplex PCR, lists solely in-frame clones and lacks some. The table lists 100,000 to 150,000 clones, around 87% of them singletons. Sequences were derived from peripheral blood, sampled on day 0 of AZD1222 vaccination. This TCR came from an adult in good health. This chain joins TRBV27 and TRBJ1-2; the D is unclear. The DNA of the CDR3 is TGTGCCAGCAGTTTAAATTCTAACTATGGCTACACCTTC. This translates into CASSLNSNYGYTF.